One sample yielded the 28 T cell receptor beta chains listed below, sequenced in a study of blood T cell repertoires in COVID-19. Measured with immunoSEQ multiplex PCR; TCRdb has only the in-frame clones, and not every one. Among 95,000 to 100,000 clones listed, about 84% were seen once. The specimen was peripheral blood. These receptor sequences come from a human donor in a cohort sampled during active COVID-19.

The V and J genes are TRBV28 and TRBJ2-6; D remains ambiguous. With 8 bases removed from V and 0 bases from J, the gap between germline ends came to 14 bases. Germline V gives CDR1 MDHEN, CDR2 SYDVKM. The CDR3 has 16 residues. The CDR3 sequence: CASLANPYSGANVLTF. CDR3 nucleotides: TGTGCCAGCCTTGCTAATCCATACTCTGGGGCCAACGTCCTGACTTTC.

This clone was recorded a few times. V and J are TRBV2 and TRBJ1-5, with 7 bases matching TRBD1. The J segment lost 0 bases and the V segment lost 4 bases, leaving 3 bases of the junction unmatched. Germline V gives CDR1 SNHLY, CDR2 FYNNEI. The CDR3 length is 15 residues. CDR3 loop: CASSGQGSSNQPQHF. CDR3 DNA sequence: TGTGCCAGCAGTGGACAGGGAAGTAGCAATCAGCCCCAGCATTTT.

The chain is built from TRBV7-6 and TRBJ2-2; 7 bases fit TRBD2. Germline loops: CDR1 SGHVS, CDR2 FNYEAQ. V gave up 2 bases and J gave up 1 base; unmatched junction bases: 4. CDR3 length equals 16 residues. The CDR3 loop reads CASSLQASGNTGELFF. The CDR3 nucleotides are TGTGCCAGCAGCTTACAGGCTAGCGGGAACACCGGGGAGCTGTTTTTT.

The chain carries TRBV4-2 and TRBJ2-3, with 8 bases lining up with TRBD2. CDR1 and CDR2 (germline): LGHNA, YNFKEQ. The J segment lost 3 bases and the V segment lost 4 bases, leaving 6 bases of the junction unmatched. The CDR3 contains 15 residues. CDR3 region: CASSLRTSLTDTQYF. Written as DNA, the CDR3 is TGTGCCAGCAGCCTACGGACTAGCCTAACAGATACGCAGTATTTT.

This sequence joins TRBV19 and TRBJ1-1, with 8 bases that match TRBD1. In germline, CDR1 is LNHDA, CDR2 SQIVND (reference sequence). Losses at the gene ends were 6 bases for V and 0 bases for J; bases not matched to a gene: 6. The CDR3 extends over 15 amino acids. The CDR3: CASRNRGAMNTEAFF. The CDR3 nucleotides read TGTGCCAGTAGGAACAGGGGGGCAATGAACACTGAAGCTTTCTTT.

This sequence joins TRBV7-3 and TRBJ2-7, with a tentative D call TRBD2 (6 bases). The V end lost 5 bases, the J end lost 2 bases, and 16 bases lay between the germline ends. The CDR3 totals 15 residues. Germline V gene data show CDR1 as SGHTA and CDR2 as FQGTGA. The CDR3 DNA follows: TGTGCCAGCAGCGGAGGGGCCGCCTTGACCTACGAGCAGTACTTC. The encoded protein is CASSGGAALTYEQYF.

The chain uses TRBV19 and TRBJ2-2, with 9 bases matching TRBD1. This CDR3 is built from 18 residues. The V gene's germline CDR1 is LNHDA and CDR2 SQIVND (reference sequence). V shed 4 bases, J shed 0 bases, and the junction held 9 bases outside the gene matches. The CDR3 here is CASSKPDRGPPNTGELFF. The CDR3 DNA reads as TGTGCCAGTAGTAAGCCGGACAGGGGACCCCCGAACACCGGGGAGCTGTTTTTT.

This sequence joins TRBV27 and TRBJ1-2, with 11 bases lining up with TRBD1. The CDR3 length is 16 residues. Looked up from germline, CDR1 is MNHEY and CDR2 is SMNVEV (reference sequence). V shed 6 bases and J 7 bases; nucleotides not matched to a gene: 13. The CDR3 reads CASRPRTGGIGSGYTF. The CDR3 DNA reads TGTGCCAGCAGACCCCGGACAGGGGGCATAGGGAGTGGCTACACCTTC.

The rearrangement joins TRBV27 to TRBJ1-6, with 11 bases that match TRBD1. CDR3 length: 16 residues. Germline loops: CDR1 MNHEY, CDR2 SMNVEV (reference sequence). Trimming at V came to 2 bases and at J to 8 bases, leaving 5 bases not matched to a gene. CDR3 sequence (DNA): TGTGCCAGCAGTTTAAGGACAGGGGGCAACTATTCACCCCTCCACTTT. Translated, it gives CASSLRTGGNYSPLHF.

The chain employs TRBV11-2 and TRBJ2-6, with 11 bases that match TRBD1. Germline loops: CDR1 SGHAT, CDR2 FQNNGV. V was clipped by 2 bases and J by 0 bases; unmatched bases: 3. This CDR3 contains 18 residues. The CDR3 protein is CASSLSGTGGSGANVLTF. CDR3 DNA sequence: TGTGCCAGCAGCTTATCCGGGACAGGGGGCTCTGGGGCCAACGTCCTGACTTTC.

The rearrangement joins TRBV6-6 to TRBJ1-5; D is possibly TRBD1 (5 bases). Looked up from germline, CDR1 is MNHNY and CDR2 is SVGAGI (reference sequence). Deletions cut 5 bases from V and 2 bases from J, with 16 bases between. This CDR3 spans 16 amino acids. The CDR3 DNA reads TGTGCCAGCAGTCGCCAAGGGGATTGGGGCAATCAGCCCCAGCATTTT. Translated, it gives CASSRQGDWGNQPQHF.

The chain joins TRBV6-5 to TRBJ2-7; D gene unclear. CDR3 length: 13 amino acids. Germline V gives CDR1 MNHEY, CDR2 SVGAGI. Deletions cut 2 bases from V and 2 bases from J, with 7 bases between. CDR3 nucleotides: TGTGCCAGCAGTTACAGGAGTACCTACGAGCAGTACTTC. It encodes CASSYRSTYEQYF.

The genes are TRBV19 and TRBJ2-2; 9 nucleotides match TRBD1. The CDR3 covers 16 residues. With V trimmed by 0 bases and J by 4 bases, 3 bases remained unmatched. Germline values: CDR1 LNHDA, CDR2 SQIVND (reference sequence). CDR3 protein: CASSIEGQGRTGELFF. DNA for the CDR3: TGTGCCAGTAGTATAGAGGGACAGGGTCGCACCGGGGAGCTGTTTTTT. The complete variable domain, with remaining parts taken from reference TRBV19 and TRBJ2-2, reads DGGITQSPKYLFRKEGQNVTLSCEQNLNHDAMYWYRQDPGQGLRLIYYSQIVNDFQKGDIAEGYSVSREKKESFPLTVTSAQKNPTAFYLCASSIEGQGRTGELFFGEGSRLTVL.

This chain connects TRBV12-3 or TRBV12-4 to TRBJ1-3; D gene unclear. The length of the CDR3 is 13 residues. With 2 bases removed from V and 4 bases from J, the gap between germline ends came to 6 bases. The CDR3, as DNA: TGTGCCAGCAGTTTAAACGGGGGAAACACCATATATTTT. It is translated as CASSLNGGNTIYF.

The CDR3 coding sequence is TGTGCCAGTAGTATGACAGGGCTGAACACTGAAGCTTTCTTT. Translating gives CASSMTGLNTEAFF. The chain has TRBV19 and TRBJ1-1; the match to TRBD1 covers 7 bases. V shed 3 bases, J shed 0 bases, and the junction held 1 base outside the gene matches. The germline V gene has CDR1 LNHDA and CDR2 SQIVND (reference sequence). CDR3 length: 14 residues.

This clone was seen once. The rearrangement uses TRBV11-2 and TRBJ2-1; the D gene is possibly TRBD2 (5 bases). V was cut by 5 bases and J by 4 bases, with 18 bases left in between. Germline V gene sequence: CDR1 SGHAT, CDR2 FQNNGV. The CDR3 totals 16 residues. CDR3 nucleotides: TGTGCCAGCAGCCAGAGCCTGGCAACGGGATACAATGAGCAGTTCTTC. Protein: CASSQSLATGYNEQFF.

The rearrangement uses TRBV5-1 and TRBJ2-2; D is undetermined. The ends were cut back, 2 bases at V and 0 bases at J, with 5 bases in the middle. The germline CDR1 and CDR2 sequences are SGHRS and YFSETQ. The CDR3 has 14 residues. CDR3 amino acids: CASSFTANTGELFF. CDR3 nucleotides: TGCGCCAGCAGCTTTACAGCGAACACCGGGGAGCTGTTTTTT.

This chain joins TRBV18 and TRBJ2-7; D is undetermined. Trimming pared 4 bases from V and 0 bases from J, leaving 4 bases between. CDR1 is KGHSH, CDR2 LQKENI, per germline. The CDR3 has 12 amino acids. The CDR3 bases are TGTGCCAGCTCACAGAGCTCCTACGAGCAGTACTTC. Protein sequence: CASSQSSYEQYF.

The chain links TRBV19 to TRBJ1-1, with D hard to call. Germline CDR1 reads LNHDA; CDR2 reads SQIVND (reference sequence). The CDR3 is 14 residues long. The germline V and J ends were trimmed by 3 bases and 0 bases, with 8 bases remaining between them. Here the CDR3 reads CASSIPTLNTEAFF. The DNA for the CDR3 is TGTGCCAGTAGTATCCCAACTTTGAACACTGAAGCTTTCTTT.

This clone was seen only a few times. V usage is TRBV19 and J usage is TRBJ1-5; D perhaps matches TRBD1 (6 bases). V shed 6 bases and J shed 7 bases, with 19 bases lying between them. The germline V gene has CDR1 LNHDA and CDR2 SQIVND (reference sequence). CDR3 length equals 15 residues. The CDR3 coding sequence is TGTGCCAGTAGGGCCTACATAGGGGGTGGGCAGCCCCAGCATTTT. Protein product: CASRAYIGGGQPQHF.

The CDR3 sequence: CASSPGTGFVGGNQPQHF. The CDR3 DNA reads TGTGCCAGCAGCCCGGGGACAGGTTTTGTCGGAGGCAATCAGCCCCAGCATTTT. The rearrangement links TRBV5-8 to TRBJ1-5; 8 bases are shared with TRBD1. Germline CDR1 reads SGHTS; CDR2 reads YDEGEE. CDR3 size: 18 residues. Unmatched junction bases numbered 14, after V lost 4 bases and J lost 2 bases. Supplemented by reference TRBV5-8 and TRBJ1-5, the full variable domain reads EAGVTQSPTHLIKTRGQQATLRCSPISGHTSVYWYQQALGLGLQFLLWYDEGEERNRGNFPPRFSGRQFPNYSSELNVNALELEDSALYLCASSPGTGFVGGNQPQHFGDGTRLSIL.

The V and J genes are TRBV10-3 and TRBJ2-5, with 7 bases fitting TRBD1. Germline values: CDR1 ENHRY, CDR2 SYGVKD. V trimming: 7 bases; J trimming: 0 bases; junction bases outside the gene matches: 5. CDR3 length: 14 amino acids. CDR3: CAIKGTANQETQYF. In DNA, the CDR3 is TGTGCCATCAAAGGGACAGCCAACCAAGAGACCCAGTACTTC.

This sequence joins TRBV18 and TRBJ1-1; no definite D call. V dropped 3 bases and J dropped 5 bases, with 13 bases sitting between them. The CDR3 length is 14 residues. CDR1 is KGHSH and CDR2 is LQKENI in the germline V gene. CDR3 in amino acids: CASSPAAGRTEAFF. The CDR3 DNA reads TGTGCCAGCTCACCCGCGGCCGGGAGGACTGAAGCTTTCTTT.

This clone has a single count. The chain carries TRBV9 and TRBJ1-1, with D perhaps TRBD1 (6 bases). Germline CDR1 SGDLS, CDR2 YYNGEE. The CDR3 spans 15 residues. Trimming took 1 base from V and 0 from J, leaving 10 bases between them. DNA for the CDR3: TGTGCCAGCAGCGTAACGGACAGCTTGAACACTGAAGCTTTCTTT. Amino acids: CASSVTDSLNTEAFF.

V and J are TRBV27 and TRBJ1-2; 7 positions match TRBD1. CDR1 MNHEY and CDR2 SMNVEV come from the germline V gene (reference sequence). This CDR3 is built from 18 residues. With V trimmed by 4 bases and J by 2 bases, 16 bases remained unmatched. The chain's CDR3 is CASSSERGRREYNYGYTF. The CDR3 region has the DNA TGTGCCAGCAGTTCGGAGAGGGGGCGCCGAGAATACAACTATGGCTACACCTTC.

This rearrangement joins TRBV7-9 to TRBJ2-1, with D tentatively TRBD1 (6 bases). Trimming cost V 8 bases and J 2 bases, with 19 bases left between them. Germline V CDR1 and CDR2: SEHNR, FQNEAQ (reference sequence). This CDR3 is 16 amino acids long. The chain's CDR3 is CASSDFAGTTYNEQFF. The CDR3 coding sequence is TGTGCCAGCTCCGATTTTGCCGGGACAACCTACAATGAGCAGTTCTTC.

V is TRBV2 and J is TRBJ1-1; D gene ambiguous. This CDR3 has 13 amino acids. The V end lost 3 bases, the J end lost 5 bases, and 10 bases lay between the germline ends. CDR1 and CDR2 (germline): SNHLY, FYNNEI. CDR3 coding DNA: TGTGCCAGCAGTGATCCCGTAATAACTGAAGCTTTCTTT. Protein product: CASSDPVITEAFF.

This clone was seen once. This chain joins TRBV6-5 and TRBJ2-3, with TRBD1 matching 8 bases. CDR1 is MNHEY and CDR2 is SVGAGI in the germline V gene. The CDR3 covers 13 residues. V lost 4 bases to trimming and J lost 8 bases; unmatched junction nucleotides: 5. The CDR3 loop reads CASSLPGGSTQYF. The DNA of the CDR3 is TGTGCCAGCAGTTTACCAGGGGGCAGTACGCAGTATTTT.